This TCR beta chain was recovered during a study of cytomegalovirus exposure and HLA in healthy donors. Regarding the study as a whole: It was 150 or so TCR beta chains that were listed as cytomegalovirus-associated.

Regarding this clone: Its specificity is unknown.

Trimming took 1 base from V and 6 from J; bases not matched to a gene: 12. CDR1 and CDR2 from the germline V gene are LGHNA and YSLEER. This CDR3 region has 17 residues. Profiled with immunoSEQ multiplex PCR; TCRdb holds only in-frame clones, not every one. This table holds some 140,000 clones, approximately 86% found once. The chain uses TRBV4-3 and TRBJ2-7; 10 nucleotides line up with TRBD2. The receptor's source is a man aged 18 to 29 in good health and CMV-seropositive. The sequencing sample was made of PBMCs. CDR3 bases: TGCGCCAGCAGCCAAGTTTGGGGACTAGCGAAAGGAGGCGAGCAGTACTTC. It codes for CASSQVWGLAKGGEQYF.